The 2 T cell receptor beta chains below all came from one sample that was sequenced in a study of blood T cell repertoires in COVID-19. TCRdb keeps only in-frame clones here, not all; method: immunoSEQ multiplex PCR. Of some 180,000 clones in the sample, nearly 90% are singletons; the top ten hold 20% to 25%. Source material: peripheral blood. The receptors here all came from a man in his 60s with active or convalescent COVID-19.

The chain combines TRBV2 with TRBJ2-7; 8 positions agree with TRBD1. The V gene's germline CDR1 is SNHLY and CDR2 FYNNEI. V trimming: 5 bases; J trimming: 3 bases; junction bases outside the gene matches: 3. The CDR3 covers 13 residues. CDR3 amino acids: CASSRGQGYEQYF. In DNA, the CDR3 is TGTGCCAGCAGTCGTGGACAGGGCTACGAGCAGTACTTC.

In its sample, this clone was seen once. The V gene is TRBV7-8, the J gene TRBJ2-5; 7 bases fit TRBD2. Trimming took 5 bases from V and 2 from J; bases not matched to a gene: 8. CDR1 is SGHVS and CDR2 is FQNEAQ in the germline V gene. CDR3 length equals 15 residues. Here the CDR3 reads CASSRGTIAQETQYF. The CDR3 DNA reads TGTGCCAGCAGCCGAGGGACTATAGCTCAAGAGACCCAGTACTTC.